A single sample is the source of the 3 T cell receptor beta chains below, sequenced in a study of T cells in Graves' hyperthyroidism and ophthalmopathy. Amplification yielded TCR beta CDR3 regions, with RNA transcripts as the source. The HTBI primer set was used in a first-round RT-PCR of the TCR CDR3. A single record per CDR3 protein comes from TCRdb applying MiXCR to the multiplex PCR reads. The repertoire holds approximately 600,000 distinct CDR3 sequences, with approximately 14% as singletons. The material sequenced was blood. These receptors were obtained from a woman aged 40 to 50 with Graves' ophthalmopathy.

The V gene is TRBV28, the J gene TRBJ1-6; 7 bases agree with TRBD1. V gave up 6 bases and J gave up 10 bases; unmatched junction bases: 3. This CDR3 has 12 residues. The germline gives CDR1 MDHEN, CDR2 SYDVKM. The chain's CDR3 is CASRTQGSPLHF. For the CDR3, the DNA is TGTGCCAGCAGGACACAGGGGTCACCCCTCCACTTT.

This clonotype has just a few counts. J is TRBJ2-7 and V is TRBV7-3; 9 nucleotides align to TRBD2. Germline V gives CDR1 SGHTA, CDR2 FQGTGA. The trim removed 2 bases at V and 0 bases at J, leaving 5 bases unmatched. The CDR3 consists of 16 residues. CDR3 amino acids: CASSLESSGNSYEQYF. CDR3 nucleotides: TGTGCCAGCAGCTTAGAGTCTAGCGGGAACTCCTACGAGCAGTACTTC.

The chain is built from TRBV5-1 and TRBJ2-7; TRBD1 is a possible D gene (6 bases). V dropped 7 bases and J dropped 1 base, with 12 bases sitting between them. CDR3 length: 13 residues. Germline V gene data show CDR1 as SGHRS and CDR2 as YFSETQ. As DNA, the CDR3 is TGCGCCAGCCGAACGGACAGTTCCTACGAGCAGTACTTC. The encoded protein is CASRTDSSYEQYF.